This T cell receptor beta chain originates from a study of T cells in women clearing cervical HPV infection. TCRdb's copy holds only in-frame clones and misses some; the assay was immunoSEQ multiplex PCR. The table lists approximately 12,000 clones. This clone registers medium-sized by frequency. The observed sequence ends 3 residues before the CDR3 terminus, with the missing tail filled in from the germline J gene. J gave up 5 bases and V 7 bases, and 11 bases lay outside the gene matches. Germline V gene sequence: CDR1 LGHNT, CDR2 FRNRAP. The CDR3 totals 14 residues. The sample comprised blood buffy coat. This sequence joins TRBV12-5 and TRBJ2-7; 7 nucleotides line up with TRBD1. This TCR derives from a woman between 18 and 70 years old with a cervical HPV16 infection that either progressed to CIN3+ or cleared (not recorded which). CDR3 in amino acids: CASVLQGTVNEQYF. CDR3 DNA, as far as it was read: TGTGCTAGTGTACTACAGGGGACGGTCAACGAG.